The 27 T cell receptor beta chains below were found in one sample sequenced in a study of T cells in Graves' hyperthyroidism and ophthalmopathy. Amplified TCR beta CDR3 regions derived from RNA transcripts. First-round RT-PCR with HTBI primers amplified the TCR CDR3 region. TCRdb redid the calling of the multiplex PCR reads with MiXCR, one entry per CDR3 protein. Of roughly 330,000 distinct CDR3 sequences in the sample, roughly 15% were seen once. The sequencing input was blood. These receptors originate from a man aged 30-40 years with Graves' hyperthyroidism.

This clonotype occurred many times. The rearrangement uses TRBV6-1 and TRBJ1-1, with D uncertain. CDR1 is MNHNS, CDR2 SASEGT, per germline. Trimming removed 6 bases from V and 1 base from J, with 9 bases in between. CDR3 length equals 13 residues. The DNA of the CDR3 is TGTGCCAGCAGCATGACACCGAACACTGAAGCTTTCTTT. Translating gives CASSMTPNTEAFF.

This clonotype came up a few times. DNA for the CDR3: TGCGCCAGCGGAGGACAGGACTATGGCTACACCTTC. It translates to CASGGQDYGYTF. The chain carries TRBV5-1 and TRBJ1-2; TRBD1 aligns across 7 bases. Germline V lookup: CDR1 SGHRS, CDR2 YFSETQ. With V trimmed by 7 bases and J by 3 bases, 3 bases remained unmatched. The length of the CDR3 is 12 residues. The full variable domain, rest sourced from reference TRBV5-1 and TRBJ1-2, is KAGVTQTPRYLIKTRGQQVTLSCSPISGHRSVSWYQQTPGQGLQFLFEYFSETQRNKGNFPGRFSGRQFSNSRSEMNVSTLELGDSALYLCASGGQDYGYTFGSGTRLTVV.

This chain uses TRBV12-3 or TRBV12-4 with TRBJ2-3; D is unclear. Between the trimmed V and J ends, which lost 1 base and 2 bases, there was a span of 7 bases. This CDR3 is 14 amino acids long. Here the CDR3 reads CASSLVTDTDTQYF. As DNA, the CDR3 is TGTGCCAGCAGTTTAGTTACAGACACAGATACGCAGTATTTT.

In this sample, this clonotype turned up a few times. The J gene is TRBJ1-1, the V gene TRBV10-2; D uncertain. Trimming removed 6 bases at V and 3 bases at J, with 14 bases between. This CDR3 has 14 residues. The germline CDR1 and CDR2 sequences are WSHSY and SAAADI. The DNA of the CDR3 is TGCGCCAGCAGCCCTGAAGACACCTACACTGAAGCTTTCTTT. This gives the protein CASSPEDTYTEAFF.

The rearrangement joins TRBV27 to TRBJ2-3, with 10 bases lining up with TRBD2. Germline assignment: CDR1 MNHEY and CDR2 SMNVEV (reference sequence). Trimming cost V 6 bases and J 4 bases; bases outside gene matches: 4. The CDR3 is 14 amino acids. The CDR3 nucleotides are TGTGCCAGCAGGCCTGGGACTAGCGCAGATACGCAGTATTTT. Translation gives CASRPGTSADTQYF.

The table lists this clonotype with many counts. The chain is built from TRBV3-1 and TRBJ2-3, with a weak D call TRBD2 (6 bases). This CDR3 has 14 amino acids. Germline V gene data show CDR1 as LGHDT and CDR2 as YNNKEL (reference sequence). Deletions cut 1 base from V and 3 bases from J, with 8 bases between. The CDR3 protein is CASSQAGETDTQYF. The CDR3 nucleotides are TGTGCCAGCAGCCAAGCGGGAGAAACAGATACGCAGTATTTT.

This clonotype was detected ten times or more. The CDR3 DNA follows: TGCAGTGCTAGAGCACAGGGCTGGGCTCTTAGGGAAAAACTGTTTTTT. Residues: CSARAQGWALREKLFF. This chain links TRBV20-1 with TRBJ1-4; a possible D gene is TRBD1 (6 bases). Trimming took 1 base from V and 8 from J, leaving 20 bases between them. Germline V gene sequence: CDR1 DFQATT, CDR2 SNEGSKA (reference sequence). The CDR3 totals 16 residues.

The chain is built from TRBV29-1 and TRBJ2-5, with 9 bases that match TRBD2. Unmatched junction bases numbered 4, after V lost 4 bases and J lost 4 bases. Germline V gene data show CDR1 as SQVTM and CDR2 as ANQGSEA. This CDR3 contains 13 residues. The CDR3 DNA reads as TGCAGCGTTGTAGCGGGAGCCCTAGAGACCCAGTACTTC. Amino acids: CSVVAGALETQYF.

The chain combines TRBV5-6 with TRBJ2-5, with D possibly being TRBD2 (5 bases). The V gene lost 2 bases and the J gene lost 3 bases, with 14 bases spanning the gap. CDR3 length: 15 amino acids. Germline lookup yields CDR1 SGHDT and CDR2 YYEEEE. DNA for the CDR3: TGTGCCAGCAGCTTTCCCGCCACGGGGAAAGAGACCCAGTACTTC. This sequence encodes CASSFPATGKETQYF.

This clonotype was seen repeatedly, ten times or more. The chain employs TRBV28 and TRBJ2-1, with a weak D call TRBD2 (7 bases). Trimming left V 6 bases short and J 7 bases short, with 16 bases between. The CDR3 contains 14 residues. CDR1 MDHEN and CDR2 SYDVKM come from the germline V gene. CDR3 amino acids: CASSAGANRNEQFF. The CDR3 coding sequence is TGTGCCAGCAGCGCGGGGGCCAATAGGAATGAGCAGTTCTTC.

Many counts were recorded for this clonotype. V and J are TRBV14 and TRBJ1-1, with D possibly TRBD1 on 6 matching bases. The V gene lost 0 bases and the J gene lost 1 base, with 9 bases spanning the gap. The CDR3 extends over 15 amino acids. Germline CDR1 and CDR2: SGHDN and FVKESK. CDR3 DNA: TGTGCCAGCAGCCAAGACAGGGGATGGAACACTGAAGCTTTCTTT. It specifies CASSQDRGWNTEAFF.

In the case of this clonotype: A read error may explain this, as a much larger clone is one base away. The chain uses TRBV30 and TRBJ2-3; D remains ambiguous. Germline loops: CDR1 GTSNPN, CDR2 SVGIG (reference sequence). This CDR3 has 12 amino acids. In DNA, the CDR3 is TGTGCCTTCGGACGGCGTACAGATATGCAGTATTTT. Protein sequence: CAFGRRTDMQYF.

A few counts support this clonotype. J is TRBJ2-1 and V is TRBV12-3 or TRBV12-4; maybe TRBD2 (6 bases). The CDR3 has 13 amino acids. V lost 5 bases to trimming and J lost 8 bases, with 13 bases between them. The CDR3 DNA follows: TGTGCCAGCAGTATATTCCCGGGGGATGAGCAGTTCTTC. Protein product: CASSIFPGDEQFF.

This clonotype was counted many times. The rearrangement joins TRBV6-1 to TRBJ2-2; a possible D gene is TRBD1 (6 bases). V shed 1 base and J shed 3 bases, with 9 bases lying between them. This CDR3 has 15 residues. Germline assignment: CDR1 MNHNS and CDR2 SASEGT. The CDR3 DNA is TGTGCCAGCAGTGAAGAAAACAGGGACACCGGGGAGCTGTTTTTT. Encoded protein: CASSEENRDTGELFF.

This clonotype occurred a few times. The V call is TRBV20-1, the J call TRBJ2-3, with 13 nucleotides matching TRBD2. The CDR3 covers 19 residues. Germline CDR1 and CDR2: DFQATT and SNEGSKA (reference sequence). With V trimmed by 5 bases and J by 4 bases, 18 bases remained unmatched. The CDR3 DNA reads as TGCAGTGCTCGAACGGGTACTAGCGGGAGGGAGGGTGGCGCAGATACGCAGTATTTT. Translating gives CSARTGTSGREGGADTQYF.

This clonotype was seen only a few times. This sequence joins TRBV6-5 and TRBJ2-5; 9 bases map to TRBD2. Germline lookup yields CDR1 MNHEY and CDR2 SVGAGI. The CDR3 has 15 residues. The V segment lost 2 bases and the J segment 5 bases; nucleotides outside the gene matches: 6. The CDR3 reads CASSYAGGPSETQYF. CDR3 in DNA: TGTGCCAGCAGTTACGCGGGAGGGCCGAGTGAGACCCAGTACTTC.

At least ten counts were recorded for this clonotype. The V and J genes are TRBV5-1 and TRBJ2-1, with 7 bases that match TRBD2. Germline V gives CDR1 SGHRS, CDR2 YFSETQ. Losses at the gene ends were 0 bases for V and 4 bases for J; bases not matched to a gene: 4. The CDR3 is 15 amino acids. The CDR3 protein is CASSLGGSRYNEQFF. The CDR3 DNA is TGCGCCAGCAGCTTGGGCGGGAGTAGGTACAATGAGCAGTTCTTC.

This clonotype was observed a handful of times. The V gene is TRBV29-1, the J gene TRBJ2-3, with D perhaps matching TRBD1 (6 bases). Looked up from germline, CDR1 is SQVTM and CDR2 is ANQGSEA. The ends were cut back, 7 bases at V and 4 bases at J, with 18 bases in the middle. The CDR3 is 14 residues long. The CDR3 region is CSAEGVPPSDTQYF. The CDR3 DNA follows: TGCAGCGCCGAGGGGGTCCCACCCTCAGATACGCAGTATTTT.

This clonotype appeared many times. The chain links TRBV5-1 to TRBJ2-2, with D maybe TRBD1 (6 bases). The CDR3 has 15 residues. V was cut by 2 bases and J by 0 bases, with 8 bases left in between. CDR1 SGHRS and CDR2 YFSETQ come from the germline V gene. CDR3 loop: CASSLSGANTGELFF. DNA of the CDR3: TGCGCCAGCAGCTTATCAGGGGCGAACACCGGGGAGCTGTTTTTT.

J is TRBJ2-7 and V is TRBV12-3 or TRBV12-4, with 7 nucleotides matching TRBD1. V shed 7 bases and J 0 bases; nucleotides not matched to a gene: 6. The CDR3 sequence is 14 residues long. CDR3 sequence: CASTGQVISYEQYF. The CDR3 DNA reads as TGTGCCAGCACTGGACAGGTCATCTCCTACGAGCAGTACTTC.

Many counts were recorded for this clonotype. The chain recombines TRBV28 with TRBJ2-1; 9 nucleotides line up with TRBD1. V shed 6 bases and J 5 bases; nucleotides not matched to a gene: 8. Per the germline V gene, CDR1 is MDHEN and CDR2 is SYDVKM. There are 15 residues in the CDR3. The DNA for the CDR3 is TGTGCCAGCAGGGAGGGGACAGGGTCGCACAATGAGCAGTTCTTC. This codes for CASREGTGSHNEQFF.

This clonotype showed up many times. The CDR3 DNA follows: TGTGCCAGCAGCGACGGGACGTACAACACCTACGAGCAGTACTTC. This sequence encodes CASSDGTYNTYEQYF. The chain couples TRBV6-1 to TRBJ2-7; perhaps D is TRBD1 or TRBD2 (5 bases each). The CDR3 is 15 residues long. Trimming pared 6 bases from V and 2 bases from J, leaving 17 bases between. Germline lookup yields CDR1 MNHNS and CDR2 SASEGT.

This clonotype was seen at least ten times. This sequence joins TRBV30 and TRBJ2-7; D perhaps matches TRBD1 (6 bases). The germline V and J ends were trimmed by 5 bases and 6 bases, with 20 bases remaining between them. The V gene's germline CDR1 is GTSNPN and CDR2 SVGIG (reference sequence). The CDR3 has 14 residues. CDR3 residues: CAWSTVGANGEQYF. DNA of the CDR3: TGTGCCTGGTCGACGGTGGGGGCTAATGGCGAGCAGTACTTC.

As to this clonotype: Mismatch with germline at one junction end may stem from a read error. V and J are TRBV5-1 and TRBJ1-5; D gene unclear. This CDR3 is built from 18 residues. Germline loops: CDR1 SGHRS, CDR2 YFSETQ. The CDR3 nucleotides are TGCGCCAGCAGCTTGGGCCCTACGGGCGCAAACTCCCAATGGCCCCAGCGTTTT. This codes for CASSLGPTGANSQWPQRF.

This clonotype was seen repeatedly, ten times or more. This chain joins TRBV10-3 and TRBJ1-2; 7 bases line up with TRBD1. The V gene end was trimmed by 5 bases and the J gene end by 4 bases; junction bases not matched to a gene: 4. CDR3 size: 13 residues. Per the germline V gene, CDR1 is ENHRY and CDR2 is SYGVKD. CDR3 in amino acids: CAISRDRAYGYTF. The CDR3 DNA reads TGTGCCATCAGTAGAGACAGGGCCTATGGCTACACCTTC.

This clonotype was seen ten or more times. An end of the junction does not agree with germline; a read error may underlie this. The chain is built from TRBV24-1 and TRBJ2-7; D uncertain. The CDR3 runs 11 residues. Germline V gene lookup returns CDR1 KGHDR and CDR2 SFDVKD. DNA for the CDR3: TGTGCCACCAGTGATGCGTACGGGCAGTACTTC. The encoded protein is CATSDAYGQYF.

This clonotype was detected ten times or more. The chain joins TRBV20-1 to TRBJ2-1; D is possibly TRBD2 (6 bases). V shed 4 bases and J shed 5 bases, with 18 bases lying between them. This CDR3 region has 15 residues. Germline CDR1 and CDR2: DFQATT and SNEGSKA (reference sequence). The CDR3 here is CSATGRSGRNNEQFF. CDR3 bases: TGCAGTGCTACGGGCCGGAGCGGGCGAAACAATGAGCAGTTCTTC.